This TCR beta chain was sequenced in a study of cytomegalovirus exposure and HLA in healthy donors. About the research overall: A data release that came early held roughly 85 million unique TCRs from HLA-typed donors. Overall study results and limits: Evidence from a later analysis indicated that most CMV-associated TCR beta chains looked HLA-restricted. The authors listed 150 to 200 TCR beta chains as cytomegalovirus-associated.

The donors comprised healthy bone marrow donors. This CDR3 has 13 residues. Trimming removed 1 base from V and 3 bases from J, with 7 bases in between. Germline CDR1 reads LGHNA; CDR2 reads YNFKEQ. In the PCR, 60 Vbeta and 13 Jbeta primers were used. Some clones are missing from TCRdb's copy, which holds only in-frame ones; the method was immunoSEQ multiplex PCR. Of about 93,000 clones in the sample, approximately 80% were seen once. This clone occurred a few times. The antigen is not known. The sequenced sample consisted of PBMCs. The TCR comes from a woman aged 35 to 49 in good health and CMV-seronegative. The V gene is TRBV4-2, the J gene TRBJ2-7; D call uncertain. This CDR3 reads CASSQGASYEQYF. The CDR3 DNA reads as TGTGCCAGCAGCCAAGGGGCGAGCTACGAGCAGTACTTC.